The clone carrying this T cell receptor beta chain was observed at least ten times. The whole isolated RNA underwent reverse transcription, so sequencing captured expressed TCRB transcripts. The protocol was immunoSEQ multiplex PCR, while the TCRdb copy is restricted to in-frame clones and leaves out a portion. The sample has 140,000 to 150,000 clones; 10% are singletons. There are 12 residues in the CDR3. V was pared by 2 bases and J by 16 bases, with 11 bases of the junction left unmatched. Germline V gene data show CDR1 as GTSNPN and CDR2 as SVGIG (reference sequence). This sample was included in a study of beta chain features in type 1 diabetes.

The source material was naive CD4+ T cells from blood. This TCR came from a man between 18 and 29 years old in good health. J is TRBJ2-4 and V is TRBV30; 7 bases align to TRBD2. CDR3 loop: CAWSMIAGVPYF. The CDR3 nucleotides read TGTGCCTGGAGTATGATAGCGGGCGTCCCTTACTTC.